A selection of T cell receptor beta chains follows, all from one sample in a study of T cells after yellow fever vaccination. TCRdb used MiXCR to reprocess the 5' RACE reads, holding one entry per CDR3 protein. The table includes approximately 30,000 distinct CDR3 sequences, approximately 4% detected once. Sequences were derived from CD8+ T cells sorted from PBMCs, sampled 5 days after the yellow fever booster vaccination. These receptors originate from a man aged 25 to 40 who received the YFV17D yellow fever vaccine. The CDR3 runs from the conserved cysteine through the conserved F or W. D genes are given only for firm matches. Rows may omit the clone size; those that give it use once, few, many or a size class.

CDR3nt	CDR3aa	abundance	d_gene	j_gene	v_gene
TGTGCCAGCAGCTCGCCAGGGTTCTACGAGCAGTACTTC	CASSSPGFYEQYF	.	.	TRBJ2-7	TRBV5-6
TGTGCCTGGGGCGGCCGGGATGAGCAGTTCTTC	CAWGGRDEQFF	many	.	TRBJ2-1	TRBV30
TGTGCCAGCAGCTCCACAGGGGGCCTTTCACCCCTCCACTTT	CASSSTGGLSPLHF	many	TRBD1	TRBJ1-6	TRBV7-9
TGTGCCAGCGGGAGGCCCTCCTACAATGAGCAGTTCTTC	CASGRPSYNEQFF	many	.	TRBJ2-1	TRBV2
TGCGCCAGCAGTCAATTGGGACTCGGTCAAGAGACCCAGTACTTC	CASSQLGLGQETQYF	many	.	TRBJ2-5	TRBV23-1
TGCAGTGCGAGCGGAGGAGGGTTAGAAGACATTCAGTACTTC	CSASGGGLEDIQYF	many	.	TRBJ2-4	TRBV20-1
TGCGCCAGCAGCTTTCGGGGTGGGGAGACCCAGTACTTC	CASSFRGGETQYF	many	.	TRBJ2-5	TRBV5-1
TGTGCCAGCAGCTCCGTGGCGGCCTCCTACGAGCAGTACTTC	CASSSVAASYEQYF	many	.	TRBJ2-7	TRBV7-6
TGCAGCGTTCAATACAGGGACAGTTATGGCTATGGCTACACCTTC	CSVQYRDSYGYGYTF	few	TRBD1	TRBJ1-2	TRBV29-1
TGCGCCAGCAGCTTGGTCAACAATGAGCAGTTCTTC	CASSLVNNEQFF	many	.	TRBJ2-1	TRBV5-1
TGCAGCGCCGTGGACCTAGCGGCAACCTACGAGCAGTACTTC	CSAVDLAATYEQYF	many	TRBD2	TRBJ2-7	TRBV29-1
TGTGCCAGCAGTTTGGCTGGAGGCCCTGAAGCTTTCTTT	CASSLAGGPEAFF	many	.	TRBJ1-1	TRBV12-3/TRBV12-4
TGCAGCACCATACTAGCGAGCTCCTACGAGCAGTACTTC	CSTILASSYEQYF	.	TRBD2	TRBJ2-7	TRBV29-1
TGTGCCAGCAGCCAAGGGACAGGGGGCCTGTACTACAATGAGCAGTTCTTC	CASSQGTGGLYYNEQFF	many	TRBD1	TRBJ2-1	TRBV4-2
TGTGCCAGCAGTCCCTCGACAGGGCGGAAAAACAATGAGCAGTTCTTC	CASSPSTGRKNNEQFF	many	TRBD1	TRBJ2-1	TRBV28
TGTGCCAGCAGCTTTGGTCTTTCGGGACAGGGGGCGGATGGCTACACCTTC	CASSFGLSGQGADGYTF	many	TRBD1	TRBJ1-2	TRBV11-2
TGTGCCAGCAGCTCCGGGACTAGCGGCTACAATGAGCAGTTCTTC	CASSSGTSGYNEQFF	.	TRBD2	TRBJ2-1	TRBV3-1
TGTGCCAGCAGCCGTCCTAAACGGAACACCATATATTTT	CASSRPKRNTIYF	many	.	TRBJ1-3	TRBV5-6
TGTGCCAGCAGTAGATTAGCGGAGTACAATGAGCAGTTCTTC	CASSRLAEYNEQFF	many	.	TRBJ2-1	TRBV28
TGTGCCAGCAGCTTTCGGGCAGGGGAATTCGGAGCCGAGCAGTACTTC	CASSFRAGEFGAEQYF	few	.	TRBJ2-7	TRBV5-6
TGTGCCAGCAGCTTAGAAGCTCTGGGAGCGACTAATGAAAAACTGTTTTTT	CASSLEALGATNEKLFF	.	.	TRBJ1-4	TRBV7-9
TGTGCCAGCAGCGTAGGTAACTATGGCTACACCTTC	CASSVGNYGYTF	many	.	TRBJ1-2	TRBV9
TGCAGTGCTAGACATGGGGGGGAGTCGGAGCCCCAGCATTTT	CSARHGGESEPQHF	few	.	TRBJ1-5	TRBV20-1